A single sample gave rise to the 2 T cell receptor beta chains below, sequenced in a study of cytomegalovirus exposure and HLA in healthy donors. The primer mix had 60 Vbeta and 13 Jbeta primers. TCRdb's copy holds only in-frame clones and misses some; the assay was immunoSEQ multiplex PCR. Here the sample spans roughly 120,000 clones, around 70% being singletons. Sequenced material: PBMCs. Every receptor here comes from a man aged 35 to 55 in good health and CMV-seropositive.

The V call is TRBV29-1, the J call TRBJ2-7; TRBD2 aligns across 10 bases. The CDR3 consists of 15 residues. Germline assignment: CDR1 SQVTM and CDR2 ANQGSEA. J was trimmed by 6 bases and V by 2 bases; bases with no gene match: 10. The CDR3 is CSVEPLSGGIGEQYF. CDR3 sequence (DNA): TGCAGCGTTGAACCTCTTAGCGGGGGGATCGGCGAGCAGTACTTC.

The chain uses TRBV19 and TRBJ2-4; possible D gene TRBD1, 6 bases. Germline lookup yields CDR1 LNHDA and CDR2 SQIVND (reference sequence). There are 15 residues in the CDR3. The germline V and J ends were trimmed by 6 bases and 8 bases, with 20 bases remaining between them. CDR3 DNA: TGTGCCAGTAGGACACCCGGGGCAGGGGTGCACATTCAGTACTTC. Encoded protein: CASRTPGAGVHIQYF.